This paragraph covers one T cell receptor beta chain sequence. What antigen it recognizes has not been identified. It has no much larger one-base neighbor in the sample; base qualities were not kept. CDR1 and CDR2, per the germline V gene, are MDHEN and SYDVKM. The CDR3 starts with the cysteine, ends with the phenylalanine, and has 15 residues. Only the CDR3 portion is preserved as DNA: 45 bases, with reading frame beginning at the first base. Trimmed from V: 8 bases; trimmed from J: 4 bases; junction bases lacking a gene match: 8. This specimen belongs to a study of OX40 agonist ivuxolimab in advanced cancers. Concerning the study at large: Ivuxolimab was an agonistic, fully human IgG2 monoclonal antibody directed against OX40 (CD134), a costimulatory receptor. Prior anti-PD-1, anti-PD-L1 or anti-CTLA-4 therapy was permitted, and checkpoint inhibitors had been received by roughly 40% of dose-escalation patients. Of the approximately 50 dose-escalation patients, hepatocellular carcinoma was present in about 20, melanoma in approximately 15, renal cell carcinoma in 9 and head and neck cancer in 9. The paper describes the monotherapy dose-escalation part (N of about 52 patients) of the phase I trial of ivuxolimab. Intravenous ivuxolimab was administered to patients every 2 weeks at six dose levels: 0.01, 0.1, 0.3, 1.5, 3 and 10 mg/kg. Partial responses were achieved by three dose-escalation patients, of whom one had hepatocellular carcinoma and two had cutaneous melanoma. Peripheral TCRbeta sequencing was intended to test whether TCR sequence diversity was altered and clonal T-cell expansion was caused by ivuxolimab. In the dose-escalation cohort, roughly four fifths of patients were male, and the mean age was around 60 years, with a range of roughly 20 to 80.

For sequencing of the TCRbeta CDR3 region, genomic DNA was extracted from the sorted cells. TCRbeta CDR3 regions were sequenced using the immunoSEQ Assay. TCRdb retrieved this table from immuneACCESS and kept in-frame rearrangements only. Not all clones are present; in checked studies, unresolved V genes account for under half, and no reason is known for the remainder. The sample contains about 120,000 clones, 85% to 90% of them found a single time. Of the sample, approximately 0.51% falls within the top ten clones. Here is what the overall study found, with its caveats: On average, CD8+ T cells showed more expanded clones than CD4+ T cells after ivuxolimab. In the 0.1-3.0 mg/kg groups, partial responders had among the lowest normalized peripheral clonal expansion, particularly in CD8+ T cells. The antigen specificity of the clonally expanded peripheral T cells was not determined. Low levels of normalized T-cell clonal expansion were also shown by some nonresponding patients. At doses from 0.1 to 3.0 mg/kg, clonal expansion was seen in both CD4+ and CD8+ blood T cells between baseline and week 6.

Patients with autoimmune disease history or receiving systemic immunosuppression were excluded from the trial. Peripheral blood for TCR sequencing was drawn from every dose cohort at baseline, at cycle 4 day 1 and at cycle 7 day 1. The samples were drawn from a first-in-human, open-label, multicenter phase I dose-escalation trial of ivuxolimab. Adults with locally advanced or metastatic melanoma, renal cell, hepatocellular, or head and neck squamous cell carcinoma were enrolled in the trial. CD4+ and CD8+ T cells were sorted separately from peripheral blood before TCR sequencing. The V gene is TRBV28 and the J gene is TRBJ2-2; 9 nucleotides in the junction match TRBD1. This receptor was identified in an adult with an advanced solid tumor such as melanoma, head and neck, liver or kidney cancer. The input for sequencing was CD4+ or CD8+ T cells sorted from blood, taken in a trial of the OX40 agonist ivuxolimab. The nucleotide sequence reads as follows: TGTGCCAGCGGATCGGGACAGGGTGGCACCGGGGAGCTGTTTTTT. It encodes CASGSGQGGTGELFF.